Included here is one TCR beta chain sequence, with context. Here immunoSEQ multiplex PCR was the method, and the copy in TCRdb shows in-frame clones only, minus some. This table holds about 180,000 clones, roughly 86% found once. This sample stems from a study of cytomegalovirus exposure and HLA in healthy donors. Germline CDR1 is SEHNR and CDR2 is FQNEAQ (reference sequence). V was clipped by 4 bases and J by 7 bases, with 7 bases between them. This CDR3 is built from 11 residues. This TCR came from a man aged 18 to 35 in good health and CMV-seropositive. The chain carries TRBV7-9 and TRBJ1-1; D unclear. The sample taken for sequencing was PBMCs. This CDR3 reads CASSYSDEAFF. Here the CDR3 DNA reads TGTGCCAGCAGCTATTCAGATGAAGCTTTCTTT.